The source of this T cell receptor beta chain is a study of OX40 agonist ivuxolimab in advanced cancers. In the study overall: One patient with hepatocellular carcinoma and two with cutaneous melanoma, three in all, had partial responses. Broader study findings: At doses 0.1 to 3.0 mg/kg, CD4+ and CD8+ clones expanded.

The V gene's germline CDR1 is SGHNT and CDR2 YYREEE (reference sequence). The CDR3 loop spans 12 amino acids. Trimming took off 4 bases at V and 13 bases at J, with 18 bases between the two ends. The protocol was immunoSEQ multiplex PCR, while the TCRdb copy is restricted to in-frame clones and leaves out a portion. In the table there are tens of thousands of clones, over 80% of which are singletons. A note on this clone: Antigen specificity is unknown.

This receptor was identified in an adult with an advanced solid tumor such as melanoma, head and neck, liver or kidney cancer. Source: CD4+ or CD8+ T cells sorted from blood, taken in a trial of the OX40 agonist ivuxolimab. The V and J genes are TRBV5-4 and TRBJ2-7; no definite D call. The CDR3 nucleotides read TGTGCCAGCAGCGCTGGCCCTCTAGGTTCCTACTTC. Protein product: CASSAGPLGSYF. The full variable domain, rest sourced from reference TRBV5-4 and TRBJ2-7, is ETGVTQSPTHLIKTRGQQVTLRCSSQSGHNTVSWYQQALGQGPQFIFQYYREEENGRGNFPPRFSGLQFPNYSSELNVNALELDDSALYLCASSAGPLGSYFGPGTRLTVT.